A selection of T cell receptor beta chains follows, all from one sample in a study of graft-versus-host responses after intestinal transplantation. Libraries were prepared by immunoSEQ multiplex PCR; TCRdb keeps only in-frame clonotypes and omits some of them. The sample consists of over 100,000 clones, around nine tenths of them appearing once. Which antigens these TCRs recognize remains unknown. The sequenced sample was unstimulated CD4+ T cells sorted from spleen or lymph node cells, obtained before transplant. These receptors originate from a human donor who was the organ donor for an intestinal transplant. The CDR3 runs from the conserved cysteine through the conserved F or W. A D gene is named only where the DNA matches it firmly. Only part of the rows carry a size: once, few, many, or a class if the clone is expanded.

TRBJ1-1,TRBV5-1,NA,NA,CASSLGSPNTEAFF,TGCGCCAGCAGCTTGGGGAGCCCGAACACTGAAGCTTTCTTT
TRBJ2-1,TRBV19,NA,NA,CASRRSGTSYNEQFF,TGTGCCAGTAGGAGAAGTGGGACTTCCTACAATGAGCAGTTCTTC
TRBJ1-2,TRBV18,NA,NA,CASSPVSLYGYTF,TGTGCCAGCTCACCGGTCAGTCTCTATGGCTACACCTTC
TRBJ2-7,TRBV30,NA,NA,CAWSVDSPWEQYF,TGTGCCTGGAGTGTAGATTCCCCTTGGGAGCAGTACTTC
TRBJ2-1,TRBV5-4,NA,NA,CASSLTIYNEQFF,TGTGCCAGCAGCCTAACAATCTACAATGAGCAGTTCTTC
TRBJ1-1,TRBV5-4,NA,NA,CASSLVPRMNTEAFF,TGTGCCAGCAGCTTGGTTCCGAGGATGAACACTGAAGCTTTCTTT
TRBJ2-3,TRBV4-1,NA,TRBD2,CASSPKNPSGGSTDTQYF,TGCGCCAGCAGCCCGAAAAATCCTAGCGGGGGATCCACAGATACGCAGTATTTT
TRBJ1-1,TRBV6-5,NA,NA,CASRDRNTEAFF,TGTGCCAGCAGAGACAGGAACACTGAAGCTTTCTTT
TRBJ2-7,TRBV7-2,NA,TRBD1,CASSWTTGVYEQYF,TGTGCCAGCTCCTGGACGACAGGGGTCTACGAGCAGTACTTC
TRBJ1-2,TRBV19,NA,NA,CASTNREADGYTF,TGTGCCAGTACCAATAGGGAGGCGGATGGCTACACCTTC
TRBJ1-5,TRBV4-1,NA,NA,CASSQDTDQPQHF,TGTGCCAGCAGCCAAGACACTGATCAGCCCCAGCATTTT
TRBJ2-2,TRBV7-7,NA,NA,CASSRDRTGELFF,TGTGCCAGCAGCCGCGATCGCACCGGGGAGCTGTTTTTT
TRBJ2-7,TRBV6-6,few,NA,CASSYSRENEQYF,TGTGCCAGCAGTTACTCACGGGAGAACGAGCAGTACTTC
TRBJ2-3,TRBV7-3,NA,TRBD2,CASSPMGGRTDTQYF,TGTGCCAGCAGCCCTATGGGAGGGCGCACAGATACGCAGTATTTT
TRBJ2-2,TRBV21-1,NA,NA,CASSKGTSGWNTGELFF,TGTGCCAGCAGCAAGGGGACTAGCGGGTGGAACACCGGGGAGCTGTTTTTT
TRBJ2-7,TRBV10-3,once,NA,CAISESEGSYEQYF,TGTGCCATCAGTGAGTCCGAGGGCTCCTACGAGCAGTACTTC
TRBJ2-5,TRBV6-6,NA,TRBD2,CASSYGTSRETQYF,TGTGCCAGCAGTTACGGGACTAGCAGAGAGACCCAGTACTTC
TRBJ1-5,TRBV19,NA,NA,CASSIVFPQGGNQPQHF,TGTGCCAGTAGTATAGTATTCCCGCAGGGAGGCAATCAGCCCCAGCATTTT
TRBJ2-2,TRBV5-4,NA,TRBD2,CASSLLAGGPGELFF,TGTGCCAGCAGCTTACTAGCGGGAGGGCCCGGGGAGCTGTTTTTT
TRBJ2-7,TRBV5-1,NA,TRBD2,CASSVLTTSGYEQYF,TGCGCCAGCAGCGTATTAACGACTAGCGGCTACGAGCAGTACTTC
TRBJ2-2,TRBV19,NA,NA,CASSNGELFF,TGTGCCAGTAGTAACGGGGAGCTGTTTTTT
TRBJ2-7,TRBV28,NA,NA,CASSRNSYEQYF,TGTGCCAGCAGCCGAAACTCCTACGAGCAGTACTTC
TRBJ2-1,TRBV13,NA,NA,CASSFGLASYNEQFF,TGTGCCAGCAGCTTCGGACTGGCCTCCTACAATGAGCAGTTCTTC
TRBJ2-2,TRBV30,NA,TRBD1,CAWRALGGTGGVVITTGELFF,TGTGCCTGGAGGGCCCTGGGAGGGACAGGGGGTGTTGTTATTACCACCGGGGAGCTGTTTTTT
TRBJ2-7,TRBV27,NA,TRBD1,CASSSRDRGSEQYF,TGTGCCAGCAGTTCCCGGGACAGGGGATCCGAGCAGTACTTC
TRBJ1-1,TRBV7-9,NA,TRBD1,CASSPRAGGNTEAFF,TGTGCCAGCAGTCCCCGGGCAGGGGGCAACACTGAAGCTTTCTTT
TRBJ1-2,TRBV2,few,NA,CASSGDNYGYTF,TGTGCCAGCAGTGGGGACAACTATGGCTACACCTTC
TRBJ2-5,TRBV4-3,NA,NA,CASSQARNRLTQETQYF,TGCGCCAGCAGCCAAGCCCGGAACCGATTAACACAAGAGACCCAGTACTTC
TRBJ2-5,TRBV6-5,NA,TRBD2,CASRQTSGKETQYF,TGTGCCAGCAGGCAAACTAGCGGGAAGGAGACCCAGTACTTC
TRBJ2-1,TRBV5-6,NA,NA,CASSAYLAFRNEQFF,TGTGCCAGCAGCGCATACCTAGCGTTCAGAAATGAGCAGTTCTTC
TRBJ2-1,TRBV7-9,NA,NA,CASSLVVTTQFF,TGTGCCAGCAGCTTAGTTGTCACGACGCAGTTCTTC
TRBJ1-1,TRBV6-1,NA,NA,CASSERPRDEAFF,TGTGCCAGCAGTGAAAGGCCCAGGGACGAGGCTTTCTTT
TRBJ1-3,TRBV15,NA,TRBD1,CATSRGTGTSSGNTIYF,TGTGCCACCAGCAGAGGGACAGGCACAAGCTCTGGAAACACCATATATTTT
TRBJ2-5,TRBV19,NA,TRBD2,CASSMTSGIGETQYF,TGTGCCAGTAGTATGACTAGCGGGATTGGAGAGACCCAGTACTTC
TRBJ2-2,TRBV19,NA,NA,CASRVLGTGELFF,TGTGCCAGTAGGGTTCTCGGGACCGGGGAGCTGTTTTTT
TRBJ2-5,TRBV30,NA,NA,CAWTGDHQETQYF,TGTGCCTGGACGGGGGATCACCAAGAGACCCAGTACTTC
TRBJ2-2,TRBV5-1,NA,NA,CASSLRGSSTGELFF,TGCGCCAGCAGCTTAAGAGGGTCGTCCACCGGGGAGCTGTTTTTT
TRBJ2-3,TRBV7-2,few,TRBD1,CASSLQGADTQYF,TGTGCCAGCAGCTTACAGGGGGCAGATACGCAGTATTTT
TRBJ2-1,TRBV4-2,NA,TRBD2,CASSQDRGLVTNNEQFF,TGTGCCAGCAGCCAAGATAGAGGACTAGTGACGAACAATGAGCAGTTCTTC
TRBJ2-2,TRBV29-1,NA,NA,CSAVARGGGTTGELFF,TGCAGCGCCGTGGCGAGAGGTGGAGGGACCACCGGGGAGCTGTTTTTT
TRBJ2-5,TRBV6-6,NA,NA,CASSYRGVETQYF,TGTGCCAGCAGTTACCGGGGCGTGGAGACCCAGTACTTC
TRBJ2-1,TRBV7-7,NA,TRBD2,CASSLQLAEPREQFF,TGTGCCAGCAGCTTACAACTAGCGGAACCAAGGGAGCAGTTCTTC
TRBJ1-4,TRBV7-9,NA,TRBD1,CASSPITGANEKLFF,TGTGCCAGCAGCCCAATAACAGGGGCTAATGAAAAACTGTTTTTT
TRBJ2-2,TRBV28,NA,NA,CASSSSGQNTGELFF,TGTGCCAGCAGTTCATCGGGACAGAACACCGGGGAGCTGTTTTTT
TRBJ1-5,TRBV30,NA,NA,CAWRTANQPQHF,TGTGCCTGGAGGACGGCGAATCAGCCCCAGCATTTT
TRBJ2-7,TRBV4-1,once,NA,CASSQEGRTSYEQYF,TGCGCCAGCAGCCAAGAGGGACGGACCTCCTACGAGCAGTACTTC
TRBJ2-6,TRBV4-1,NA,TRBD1,CASSQGGQGAGGANVLTF,TGCGCCAGCAGCCAAGGCGGACAGGGGGCGGGAGGGGCCAACGTCCTGACTTTC
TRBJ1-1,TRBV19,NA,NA,CASSISSQNTEAFF,TGTGCCAGTAGTATTTCCAGCCAGAACACTGAAGCTTTCTTT
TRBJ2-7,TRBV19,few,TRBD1,CASSITRQGIHEQYF,TGTGCCAGTAGTATCACGCGACAGGGGATCCACGAGCAGTACTTC
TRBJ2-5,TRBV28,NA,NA,CASSPPGDRETQYF,TGTGCCAGCAGTCCCCCGGGCGACAGGGAGACCCAGTACTTC
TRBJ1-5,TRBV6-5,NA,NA,CASSYSRDFQPQHF,TGTGCCAGCAGTTACTCGAGGGATTTTCAGCCCCAGCATTTT
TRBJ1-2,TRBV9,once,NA,CASSESRGRLGGYTF,TGTGCCAGCAGCGAGTCTCGGGGCCGTCTAGGTGGCTACACCTTC
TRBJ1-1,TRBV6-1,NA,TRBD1,CASRTHRGAEAFF,TGTGCCAGCCGCACTCACAGGGGTGCTGAAGCTTTCTTT
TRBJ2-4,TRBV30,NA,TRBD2,CAWSVRRAGGPGNIQYF,TGTGCCTGGAGTGTACGTCGAGCGGGAGGGCCGGGAAACATTCAGTACTTC
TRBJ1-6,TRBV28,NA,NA,CASIPSVSSYNSPLHF,TGTGCCAGCATACCCTCAGTAAGCTCCTATAATTCACCCCTCCACTTT